The rows below give T cell receptor beta chains drawn from one sample of a study of cytomegalovirus exposure and HLA in healthy donors. Sequenced by immunoSEQ multiplex PCR; TCRdb stores in-frame clones only, minus some. The table shows around 130,000 clones, with 84% occurring only once. The material sequenced was PBMCs. These receptor sequences come from a woman between 18 and 29 years old in good health and CMV-seropositive. CDR3s include the opening cysteine and the closing phenylalanine or tryptophan. Each record gives: CDR3 length, J gene, V gene, CDR3 protein.

>16|TRBJ2-5|TRBV5-5
CASSLATGGADETQYF
>14|TRBJ2-1|TRBV5-6
CASSPAGGGGEQFF
>22|TRBJ2-1|TRBV5-1
CASSHRTKTSGGTESSYNEQFF
>16|TRBJ2-3|TRBV5-4
CASSAGEGSDTDTQYF
>15|TRBJ1-1|TRBV5-1
CASSLDRDGYTEAFF
>15|TRBJ2-3|TRBV7-9
CASREDSGGTDTQYF
>15|TRBJ1-5|TRBV2
CASSELEDFNQPQHF
>16|TRBJ2-7|TRBV9
CASSVGPGQGADEQYF
>15|TRBJ1-2|TRBV6-4
CASSDSSGQSYGYTF
>15|TRBJ2-3|TRBV5-1
CASSLEGGSTDTQYF